The sequence of this T cell receptor beta chain was determined in a study of blood T cells in healthy people across ages. Study-wide results and limits: The fall in TCR beta diversity per million T cells was roughly linear with age.

Trimming cost V 1 base and J 5 bases, with 11 bases left between them. The CDR3 covers 15 residues. CDR1 and CDR2 from the germline V gene are SGHDN and FVKESK. As regards this clonotype: What it binds is unknown.

Then a second PCR, running about 7 to 11 cycles, was carried out with a sample-barcoded 5' primer and a J-beta primer mix. The yield of each sample was at least 2.5 million CDR3-containing paired-end reads. One entry per CDR3 protein, called by TCRdb with MiXCR from the 5' RACE reads. This table has about 800,000 distinct CDR3 sequences, more than 20% appearing once. The same specimen was also included in a second study, on T cells of mothers and their children. Per that study: A few healthy Caucasian mothers, along with their six children, were the donors.

The receptor was isolated from a boy aged 5-17 years in good health. The sample comprised blood. This sequence joins TRBV14 and TRBJ2-2; no definite D call. The CDR3 loop reads CASSQAVGPTGELFF. As DNA, the CDR3 is TGTGCCAGCAGCCAAGCAGTCGGCCCTACCGGGGAGCTGTTTTTT. The full variable domain, rest sourced from reference TRBV14 and TRBJ2-2, is EAGVTQFPSHSVIEKGQTVTLRCDPISGHDNLYWYRRVMGKEIKFLLHFVKESKQDESGMPNNRFLAERTGGTYSTLKVQPAELEDSGVYFCASSQAVGPTGELFFGEGSRLTVL.